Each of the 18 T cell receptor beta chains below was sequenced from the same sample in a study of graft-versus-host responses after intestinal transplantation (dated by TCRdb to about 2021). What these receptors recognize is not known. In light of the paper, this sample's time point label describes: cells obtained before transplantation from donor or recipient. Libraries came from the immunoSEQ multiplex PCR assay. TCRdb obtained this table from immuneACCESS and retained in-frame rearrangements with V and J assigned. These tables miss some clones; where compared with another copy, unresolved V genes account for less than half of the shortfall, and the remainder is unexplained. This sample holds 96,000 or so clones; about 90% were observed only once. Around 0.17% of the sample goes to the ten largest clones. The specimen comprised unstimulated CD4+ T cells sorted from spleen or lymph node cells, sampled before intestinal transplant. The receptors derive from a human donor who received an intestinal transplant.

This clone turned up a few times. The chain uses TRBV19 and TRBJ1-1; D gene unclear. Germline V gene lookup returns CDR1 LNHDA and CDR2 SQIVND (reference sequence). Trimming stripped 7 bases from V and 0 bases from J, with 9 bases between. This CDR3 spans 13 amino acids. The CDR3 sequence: CASTVRMNTEAFF. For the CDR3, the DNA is TGTGCCAGTACAGTACGCATGAACACTGAAGCTTTCTTT.

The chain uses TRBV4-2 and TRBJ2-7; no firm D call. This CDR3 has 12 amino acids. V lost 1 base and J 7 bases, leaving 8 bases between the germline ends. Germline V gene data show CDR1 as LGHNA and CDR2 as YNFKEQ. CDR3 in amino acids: CASSQALVEQYF. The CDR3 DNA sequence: TGTGCCAGCAGCCAAGCCTTAGTAGAGCAGTACTTC.

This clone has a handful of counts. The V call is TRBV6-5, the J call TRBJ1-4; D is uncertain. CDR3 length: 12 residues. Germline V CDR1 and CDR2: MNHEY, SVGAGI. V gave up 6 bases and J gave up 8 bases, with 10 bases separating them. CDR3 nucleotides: TGTGCCAGCAGACCCCGGGAGGAAAAACTGTTTTTT. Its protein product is CASRPREEKLFF.

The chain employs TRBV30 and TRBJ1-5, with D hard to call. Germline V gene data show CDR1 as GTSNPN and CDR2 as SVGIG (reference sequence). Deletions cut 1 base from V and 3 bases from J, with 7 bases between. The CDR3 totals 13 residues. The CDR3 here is CAWSAGDNQPQHF. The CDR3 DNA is TGTGCCTGGAGTGCCGGGGACAATCAGCCCCAGCATTTT.

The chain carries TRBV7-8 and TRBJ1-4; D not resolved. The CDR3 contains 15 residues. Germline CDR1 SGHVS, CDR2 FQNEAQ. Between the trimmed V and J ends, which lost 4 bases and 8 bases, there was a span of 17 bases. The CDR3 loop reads CASSSLQEGDEKLFF. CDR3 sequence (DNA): TGTGCCAGCAGCTCACTCCAGGAAGGTGACGAAAAACTGTTTTTT.

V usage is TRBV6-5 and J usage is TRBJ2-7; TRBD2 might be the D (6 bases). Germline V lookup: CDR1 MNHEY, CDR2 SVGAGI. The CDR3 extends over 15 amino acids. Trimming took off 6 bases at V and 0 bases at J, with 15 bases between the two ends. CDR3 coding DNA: TGTGCCAGCAGCAAAGGACGGGGAGGCTCCTACGAGCAGTACTTC. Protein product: CASSKGRGGSYEQYF.

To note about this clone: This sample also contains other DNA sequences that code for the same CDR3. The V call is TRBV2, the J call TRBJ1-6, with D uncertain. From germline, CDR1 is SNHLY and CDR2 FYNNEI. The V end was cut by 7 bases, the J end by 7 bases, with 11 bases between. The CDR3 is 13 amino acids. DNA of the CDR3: TGTGCCAGCATTGCCAGGTCAAATTCACCCCTCCACTTT. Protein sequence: CASIARSNSPLHF.

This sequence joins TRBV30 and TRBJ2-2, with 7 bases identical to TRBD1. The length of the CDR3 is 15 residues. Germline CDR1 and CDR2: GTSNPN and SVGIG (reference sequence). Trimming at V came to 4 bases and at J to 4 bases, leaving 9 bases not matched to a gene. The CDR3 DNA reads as TGTGCCTGGACCGCATGGGACAGACTCACCGGGGAGCTGTTTTTT. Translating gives CAWTAWDRLTGELFF.

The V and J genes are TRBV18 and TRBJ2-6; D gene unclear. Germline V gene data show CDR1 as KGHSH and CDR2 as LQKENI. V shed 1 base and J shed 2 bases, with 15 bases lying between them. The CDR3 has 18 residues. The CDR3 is CASSPQIASPAGANVLTF. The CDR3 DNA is TGTGCCAGCTCACCACAAATAGCCAGCCCTGCTGGGGCCAACGTCCTGACTTTC.

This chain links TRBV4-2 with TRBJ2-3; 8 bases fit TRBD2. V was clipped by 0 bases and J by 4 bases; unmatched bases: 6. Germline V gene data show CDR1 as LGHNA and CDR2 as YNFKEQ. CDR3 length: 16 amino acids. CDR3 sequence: CASSQERRGVSDTQYF. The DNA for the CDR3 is TGTGCCAGCAGCCAAGAGCGGCGGGGGGTCTCAGATACGCAGTATTTT.

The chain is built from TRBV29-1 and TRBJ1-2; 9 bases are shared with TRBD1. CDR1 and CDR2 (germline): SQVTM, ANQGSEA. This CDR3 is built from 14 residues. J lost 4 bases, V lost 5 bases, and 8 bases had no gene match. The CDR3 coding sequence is TGCAGCGTTACCCGGGACAGGGAGACCTATGGCTACACCTTC. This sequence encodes CSVTRDRETYGYTF.

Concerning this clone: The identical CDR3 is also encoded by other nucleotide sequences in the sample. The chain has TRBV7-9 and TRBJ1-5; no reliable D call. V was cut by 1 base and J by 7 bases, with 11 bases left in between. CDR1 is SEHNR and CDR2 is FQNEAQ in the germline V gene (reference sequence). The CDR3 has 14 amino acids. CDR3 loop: CASSLVGGNQPQHF. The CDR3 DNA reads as TGTGCCAGCAGCTTAGTCGGCGGAAACCAGCCCCAGCATTTT.

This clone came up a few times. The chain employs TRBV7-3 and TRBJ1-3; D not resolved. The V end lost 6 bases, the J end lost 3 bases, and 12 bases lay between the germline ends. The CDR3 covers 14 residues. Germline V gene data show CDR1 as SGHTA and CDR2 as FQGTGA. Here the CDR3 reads CASSSGPDGNTIYF. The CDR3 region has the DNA TGTGCCAGCAGTTCAGGCCCGGATGGAAACACCATATATTTT.

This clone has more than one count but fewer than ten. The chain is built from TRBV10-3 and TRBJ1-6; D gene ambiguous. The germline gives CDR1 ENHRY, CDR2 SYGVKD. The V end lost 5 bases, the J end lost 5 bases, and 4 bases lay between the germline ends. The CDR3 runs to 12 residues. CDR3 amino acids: CAISIDNSPLHF. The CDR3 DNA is TGTGCCATCAGTATAGATAATTCACCCCTCCACTTT.

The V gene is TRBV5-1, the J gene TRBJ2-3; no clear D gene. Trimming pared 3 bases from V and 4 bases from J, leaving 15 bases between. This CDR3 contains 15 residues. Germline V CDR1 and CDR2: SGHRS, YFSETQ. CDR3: CASSSGSHFADTQYF. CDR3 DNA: TGCGCCAGCAGCTCCGGGTCCCACTTCGCAGATACGCAGTATTTT.

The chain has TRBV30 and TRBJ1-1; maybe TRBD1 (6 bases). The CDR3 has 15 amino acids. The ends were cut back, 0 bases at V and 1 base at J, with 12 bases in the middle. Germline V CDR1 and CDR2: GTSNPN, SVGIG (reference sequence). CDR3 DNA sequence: TGTGCCTGGAGTGTACTCATACAGGGGAACACTGAAGCTTTCTTT. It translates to CAWSVLIQGNTEAFF.

Here the CDR3 reads CASSLSGVGTDTQYF. The DNA of the CDR3 is TGTGCCAGCAGCTTATCAGGGGTTGGCACAGATACGCAGTATTTT. The chain has TRBV7-9 and TRBJ2-3, with a possible D match to TRBD1 (6 bases). The CDR3 spans 15 residues. V was trimmed by 2 bases and J by 1 base, leaving 10 bases between them. Germline V gives CDR1 SEHNR, CDR2 FQNEAQ (reference sequence).

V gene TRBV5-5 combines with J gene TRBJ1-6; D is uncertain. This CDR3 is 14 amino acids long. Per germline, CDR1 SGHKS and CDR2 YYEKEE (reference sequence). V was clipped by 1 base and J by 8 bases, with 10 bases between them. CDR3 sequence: CASSLIGGHSPLHF. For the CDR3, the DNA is TGTGCCAGCAGCTTGATCGGAGGGCATTCACCCCTCCACTTT.